This is a list of T cell receptor beta chains from one sample in a study of blood T cell repertoires in COVID-19. The repertoire was sequenced with immunoSEQ multiplex PCR; TCRdb's copy has only in-frame clones and lacks some. The sample comprises more than 95,000 clones, roughly 91% of which are singletons, and 1.5% rests with the top ten. The source material was peripheral blood. The receptor set was obtained from a human donor in a cohort sampled during active COVID-19. Each CDR3 is given with its conserved first and last residue. The D gene is left open where the match is weak. Rows may omit the clone size; those that give it use once, few, many or a size class.

once	NA	TRBV6-5	TRBJ1-1	CASTGGIGYTEAFF	TGTGCCAGCACGGGGGGAATCGGGTACACTGAAGCTTTCTTT
NA	NA	TRBV19	TRBJ1-4	CASTARTADATNEKLFF	TGTGCCAGTACCGCCAGGACAGCTGATGCAACTAATGAAAAACTGTTTTTT
NA	TRBD2	TRBV3-1/TRBV3-2	TRBJ2-1	CASSQVGLAGGPVNEQFF	TGTGCCAGCAGCCAAGTGGGACTAGCGGGGGGGCCGGTAAATGAGCAGTTCTTC
NA	TRBD1	TRBV9	TRBJ1-4	CASSDDREAPYEKLFF	TGTGCCAGCAGCGATGACAGGGAGGCGCCTTATGAAAAACTGTTTTTT
NA	TRBD2	TRBV19	TRBJ2-7	CASSTKPGLAGAYEQYF	TGTGCCAGTAGTACCAAGCCGGGACTAGCGGGAGCCTACGAGCAGTACTTC
NA	TRBD1	TRBV7-2	TRBJ1-4	CASSLNRGEKLFF	TGTGCCAGCAGCTTAAACAGGGGTGAAAAACTGTTTTTT
NA	TRBD2	TRBV4-1	TRBJ2-7	CASSQDSSGGAYEQYF	TGCGCCAGCAGCCAAGACTCTAGCGGGGGGGCCTACGAGCAGTACTTC
NA	TRBD1	TRBV5-1	TRBJ1-5	CASSWDSRNQPQHF	TGCGCCAGCAGCTGGGACAGCCGAAATCAGCCCCAGCATTTT
once	TRBD2	TRBV13	TRBJ2-1	CASSPAGTSSYNEQFF	TGTGCCAGCAGCCCCGCCGGGACTAGCTCCTACAATGAGCAGTTCTTC
NA	TRBD1	TRBV6-5	TRBJ1-5	CASSYSSTGGASTQHF	TGTGCCAGCAGTTACTCAAGTACAGGGGGCGCGTCGACCCAGCATTTT
NA	TRBD1	TRBV10-1	TRBJ2-2	CASSPDRGPSTGELFF	TGCGCCAGCAGCCCTGACAGGGGGCCTAGCACCGGGGAGCTGTTTTTT
NA	TRBD2	TRBV19	TRBJ2-1	CASSLSGGAANEQFF	TGTGCCAGTAGCTTGAGCGGGGGGGCCGCCAATGAGCAGTTCTTC
NA	TRBD2	TRBV29-1	TRBJ2-1	CSVQAGVRYEQFF	TGCAGCGTTCAAGCGGGAGTAAGGTATGAGCAGTTCTTC
once	TRBD2	TRBV6-6	TRBJ2-7	CASSYGLAGGWEQYF	TGTGCCAGCAGTTACGGACTAGCGGGGGGGTGGGAGCAGTACTTC
NA	TRBD1	TRBV5-1	TRBJ1-3	CASSRKTGFENTIYF	TGCGCCAGCAGCCGAAAGACAGGGTTCGAAAACACCATATATTTT
NA	NA	TRBV29-1	TRBJ2-7	CSVQGIGADAYEQYF	TGCAGCGTGCAGGGGATCGGCGCTGATGCCTACGAGCAGTACTTC
NA	NA	TRBV6-4	TRBJ2-1	CASSDSRVSSYNEQFF	TGTGCCAGCAGTGACTCGAGGGTAAGCTCCTACAATGAGCAGTTCTTC
NA	NA	TRBV4-1	TRBJ2-5	CASSQDTGRRAQYF	TGCGCCAGCAGCCAGGATACAGGGAGAAGGGCCCAGTACTTC
NA	NA	TRBV10-1	TRBJ2-2	CASSPKIAGELFF	TGCGCCAGCAGTCCGAAGATAGCCGGGGAGCTGTTTTTT
NA	NA	TRBV9	TRBJ1-6	CASSDRQEHNSPLHF	TGTGCCAGCAGCGATCGACAGGAGCATAATTCACCCCTCCACTTT
NA	TRBD1	TRBV6-5	TRBJ2-7	CASSWEYRGQEQYF	TGTGCCAGCAGTTGGGAATACAGGGGGCAGGAGCAGTACTTC
NA	NA	TRBV19	TRBJ2-5	CASSKRLQETQYF	TGTGCCAGTAGTAAGAGACTCCAAGAGACCCAGTACTTC
NA	TRBD2	TRBV6-1	TRBJ2-1	CASSGVPGLAKVEQFF	TGTGCCAGCAGTGGGGTCCCGGGACTAGCGAAAGTTGAGCAGTTCTTC
NA	TRBD2	TRBV5-6	TRBJ2-1	CASSDTSGRTFGNEQFF	TGTGCCAGCAGCGATACTAGCGGGAGAACCTTCGGTAATGAGCAGTTCTTC
NA	NA	TRBV11-2	TRBJ1-6	CASSLVGGLGSPLHF	TGTGCCAGCAGCTTAGTCGGGGGGTTAGGGTCACCCCTCCACTTT
NA	NA	TRBV6-5	TRBJ1-4	CASSHRRGRSEKLFF	TGTGCCAGCAGCCACAGGCGGGGCCGGAGTGAAAAACTGTTTTTT
NA	TRBD1	TRBV7-9	TRBJ2-7	CASSLGQGNEQYF	TGTGCCAGCAGCTTGGGACAGGGCAACGAGCAGTACTTC
few	NA	TRBV5-6	TRBJ2-3	CASSRRYSGTDTQYF	TGTGCCAGCAGCAGAAGGTATAGCGGCACAGATACGCAGTATTTT
NA	NA	TRBV10-1	TRBJ2-1	CASSEEGQRDNEQFF	TGCGCCAGCAGTGAGGAAGGACAGAGAGACAATGAGCAGTTCTTC
NA	NA	TRBV5-1	TRBJ2-7	CASSLGGENEQYF	TGCGCCAGCAGCTTGGGTGGTGAGAACGAGCAGTACTTC
few	TRBD2	TRBV27	TRBJ2-7	CASSLFPSGDSYEQYF	TGTGCCAGCAGTTTATTCCCTAGCGGTGATTCCTACGAGCAGTACTTC
NA	TRBD1	TRBV5-1	TRBJ2-5	CASSAQGEETQYF	TGCGCCAGCAGCGCTCAGGGGGAAGAGACCCAGTACTTC
NA	NA	TRBV7-9	TRBJ2-3	CASSLGLVPDTQYF	TGTGCCAGCAGCTTAGGTTTAGTTCCAGATACGCAGTATTTT
NA	NA	TRBV5-1	TRBJ2-7	CASSLASPGEVQYF	TGCGCCAGCAGCTTGGCCTCACCGGGGGAAGTGCAGTACTTC
few	NA	TRBV19	TRBJ1-5	CASSISGGSLLNQPQHF	TGTGCCAGTAGTATATCCGGGGGTTCCCTCCTAAATCAGCCCCAGCATTTT
NA	NA	TRBV5-1	TRBJ2-3	CASSLSGGTDTQYF	TGCGCCAGCAGCTTGTCGGGAGGCACAGATACGCAGTATTTT
NA	NA	TRBV6-1	TRBJ2-3	CASTEGAHLYF	TGTGCCAGCACTGAAGGGGCCCATCTGTATTTT
NA	NA	TRBV30	TRBJ1-5	CAWSHGGNQPQHF	TGTGCCTGGAGTCACGGGGGAAATCAGCCCCAGCATTTT
NA	NA	TRBV4-1	TRBJ2-7	CASSQDRGFPYEQYF	TGCGCCAGCAGCCAAGATCGCGGTTTCCCCTACGAGCAGTACTTC
NA	TRBD2	TRBV7-8	TRBJ2-1	CASSLSGYSYNEQFF	TGTGCCAGCAGCCTTAGCGGGTACTCCTACAATGAGCAGTTCTTC
NA	NA	TRBV5-1	TRBJ2-7	CASSFISGTYEQYF	TGCGCCAGCAGCTTTATCTCAGGGACCTACGAGCAGTACTTC
NA	NA	TRBV11-2	TRBJ2-2	CASSLVLLNTGELFF	TGTGCCAGCAGCTTAGTCCTCCTAAACACCGGGGAGCTGTTTTTT
NA	TRBD1	TRBV3-1/TRBV3-2	TRBJ1-2	CASSQLQGMGGYTF	TGTGCCAGCAGCCAGCTACAGGGGATGGGGGGCTACACCTTC
once	NA	TRBV7-2	TRBJ2-1	CASSLVGGAYNEQFF	TGTGCCAGCAGCTTAGTTGGCGGGGCCTACAATGAGCAGTTCTTC
few	TRBD2	TRBV6-5	TRBJ2-7	CASSSRGLAGTYEQYF	TGTGCCAGCAGTTCCCGAGGACTAGCGGGCACCTACGAGCAGTACTTC
NA	NA	TRBV6-5	TRBJ2-3	CASSPRGTGTDTQYF	TGTGCCAGCAGCCCCCGGGGGACAGGCACAGATACGCAGTATTTT
NA	NA	TRBV3-1/TRBV3-2	TRBJ1-2	CASSQDAGFSGYTF	TGTGCCAGCAGCCAAGATGCGGGATTCAGTGGCTACACCTTC
NA	NA	TRBV19	TRBJ1-1	CATSADTGDTEAFF	TGTGCCACCTCCGCTGACACAGGTGACACTGAAGCTTTCTTT
NA	NA	TRBV9	TRBJ2-3	CASSPHERDTQYF	TGTGCCAGCAGCCCGCATGAGCGGGATACGCAGTATTTT
NA	NA	TRBV5-4	TRBJ2-7	CASSLAGRLDYEQYF	TGTGCCAGCAGCTTGGCCGGCAGACTAGACTACGAGCAGTACTTC
few	NA	TRBV2	TRBJ1-5	CASHRISNQPQHF	TGTGCCAGCCACAGGATTAGCAATCAGCCCCAGCATTTT
NA	NA	TRBV19	TRBJ2-7	CASSSVSDRIYEQYF	TGTGCCAGTAGTAGTGTGTCCGACAGGATCTACGAGCAGTACTTC
NA	TRBD2	TRBV5-1	TRBJ2-3	CASRVAGGPGATDTQYF	TGCGCCAGCAGAGTAGCGGGGGGGCCTGGTGCAACAGATACGCAGTATTTT
NA	NA	TRBV4-1	TRBJ2-1	CASSQAGPLSSYNEQFF	TGCGCCAGCAGCCAAGCTGGGCCGTTGAGCTCCTACAATGAGCAGTTCTTC
NA	NA	TRBV12-3/TRBV12-4	TRBJ2-5	CASSHSRETQYF	TGTGCCAGCAGTCACAGTAGGGAGACCCAGTACTTC
NA	TRBD1	TRBV10-3	TRBJ2-2	CAITLGQLPNTGELFF	TGTGCCATCACCTTGGGACAGTTGCCCAACACCGGGGAGCTGTTTTTT
NA	TRBD1	TRBV4-1	TRBJ1-4	CASATLRDRTNEKLFF	TGCGCCAGCGCCACCCTCCGGGACAGGACTAATGAAAAACTGTTTTTT